The clone carrying this T cell receptor (beta chain) has only one observation. The antigen remains unidentified. With V trimmed by 8 bases and J by 0 bases, 3 bases remained unmatched. This CDR3 is built from 13 residues. The V gene's germline CDR1 is SGHNT and CDR2 YYREEE (reference sequence). This sample was included in a study of a mutant IDH1 vaccine in newly diagnosed glioma. Method: immunoSEQ multiplex PCR; TCRdb's copy keeps in-frame clones and lacks some. The table has fewer than 35,000 clones, 90% seen once. The sample's time point: week 11, during vaccination. Each vaccine dose was 300 ug of mutant IDH1 20-mer peptide, with topical imiquimod. General observations from the study: Pseudoprogression showed no apparent link to changes in top peripheral T cell clonotypes.

Sequenced here: PBMCs, sampled from a glioma patient whose treatment included an IDH1 peptide vaccine. This sequence originates from a man younger than 30 with glioma. The rearrangement joins TRBV5-4 to TRBJ1-2, with TRBD1 identical over 8 bases. The CDR3 reads CASGQGPNYGYTF. Here the CDR3 DNA reads TGTGCCAGTGGACAGGGACCTAACTATGGCTACACCTTC.